The 17 T cell receptor beta chains below were found in one sample sequenced in a study of T cells after posttransplantation cyclophosphamide. Controls had myeloablative marrow grafts with methotrexate and calcineurin inhibitor, sampled at 1 year. TCRdb's copy holds only in-frame clones and misses some; the assay was immunoSEQ multiplex PCR. The data show some 16,000 clones, with more than 70% seen just once and 5% to 6% held by the top ten. The material was PBMCs, obtained more than 350 days after allogeneic stem cell transplant with calcineurin inhibitor and methotrexate. The origin of the receptors is a male patient under 35 who received an allogeneic stem cell transplant from a related donor, was CMV-positive, and had no GVHD. Among the T cells, some may be from the graft donor.

This clone has more than one count but fewer than ten. Written as DNA, the CDR3 is TGTGCCAGCAGTAAAAATTACAGGGACAGTGAGCAGTTCTTC. Its protein is CASSKNYRDSEQFF. V gene TRBV28 combines with J gene TRBJ2-1; TRBD1 aligns across 7 bases. The CDR3 covers 14 residues. CDR1 and CDR2 (germline): MDHEN, SYDVKM. The V and J ends lost 5 bases and 9 bases, in that order; junction bases with no gene match: 10. The entire variable domain, with the rest obtained from reference TRBV28 and TRBJ2-1, is as follows: DVKVTQSSRYLVKRTGEKVFLECVQDMDHENMFWYRQDPGLGLRLIYFSYDVKMKEKGDIPEGYSVSREKKERFSLILESASTNQTSMYLCASSKNYRDSEQFFGPGTRLTVL.

The chain has TRBV11-2 and TRBJ1-1; a possible D gene is TRBD1 (5 bases). In germline, CDR1 is SGHAT, CDR2 FQNNGV. The CDR3 runs 14 residues. The V end was cut by 2 bases, the J end by 5 bases, with 12 bases between. In DNA, the CDR3 is TGTGCCAGCAGCTTAATCCGACAGACTACTGAAGCTTTCTTT. Protein product: CASSLIRQTTEAFF.

Here the CDR3 DNA reads TGTGCCAGCAGCCAGACAAAATCCTCCTACGAGCAGTACTTC. Translation gives CASSQTKSSYEQYF. The genes are TRBV5-4 and TRBJ2-7; D unresolved. The CDR3 sequence is 14 residues long. Germline V lookup: CDR1 SGHNT, CDR2 YYREEE (reference sequence). Trimming shortened V by 4 bases and J by 0 bases, and 11 bases separated the two germline ends.

The rearrangement uses TRBV7-9 and TRBJ2-5; the D gene is possibly TRBD2 (7 bases). The closer fit of TRBJ2-7 to the DNA end suggests the J call may be wrong. Germline CDR1 SEHNR, CDR2 FQNEAQ (reference sequence). CDR3 size: 15 residues. CDR3 in DNA: TGTGCCAGCAGCTTAATTAGGGGGGGAGCCTACGAGCAGTACTTC. This gives the protein CASSLIRGGAYEQYF.

The CDR3 nucleotides read TGTGCCAGCAGCGGTGACTCATATCGCAGTGAGCAGTTCTTC. It codes for CASSGDSYRSEQFF. The chain joins TRBV9 to TRBJ2-1; D is uncertain. CDR1 and CDR2 from the germline V gene are SGDLS and YYNGEE. With 3 bases removed from V and 9 bases from J, the gap between germline ends came to 16 bases. This CDR3 is 14 amino acids long.

A word on this clone: The sample carries other DNA sequences with the same CDR3. The rearrangement links TRBV5-1 to TRBJ2-2; TRBD2 matches at 8 bases. The J segment lost 3 bases and the V segment lost 2 bases, leaving 3 bases of the junction unmatched. The CDR3 has 15 residues. The germline gives CDR1 SGHRS, CDR2 YFSETQ. The DNA of the CDR3 is TGCGCCAGCAGCTTAAGCGGGAGCTACACCGGGGAGCTGTTTTTT. Amino acids: CASSLSGSYTGELFF.

The chain uses TRBV15 and TRBJ2-5, with D maybe TRBD2 (5 bases). Germline assignment: CDR1 LNHNV and CDR2 YYDKDF (reference sequence). The CDR3 extends over 14 amino acids. The V end was cut by 1 base, the J end by 5 bases, with 11 bases between. The CDR3 nucleotides read TGTGCCACCAGCAGAGTGGAGGTGGGGGAGACCCAGTACTTC. Its translation is CATSRVEVGETQYF.

The chain is built from TRBV5-5 and TRBJ2-5; possible D gene TRBD1, 6 bases. This CDR3 has 15 residues. V was trimmed by 0 bases and J by 5 bases, leaving 14 bases between them. Germline assignment: CDR1 SGHKS and CDR2 YYEKEE (reference sequence). The CDR3 spells CASSLATGYDETQYF. The CDR3 region has the DNA TGTGCCAGCAGCTTGGCGACAGGATACGACGAGACCCAGTACTTC.

V usage is TRBV4-3 and J usage is TRBJ2-1, with 10 bases fitting TRBD2. The ends lost 2 bases at V and 5 bases at J; junction bases unmatched: 12. The CDR3 totals 18 residues. Per germline, CDR1 LGHNA and CDR2 YSLEER. The DNA of the CDR3 is TGCGCCAGCAGCCAATATAGGCTAGCGGGAGTTGGGGACAATGAGCAGTTCTTC. This encodes CASSQYRLAGVGDNEQFF.

The CDR3: CASGRGNWADTQYF. CDR3 coding DNA: TGTGCCAGCGGCAGGGGAAATTGGGCAGATACGCAGTATTTT. The rearrangement links TRBV6-5 to TRBJ2-3; tentative D call: TRBD1 (6 bases). Deletions cut 8 bases from V and 4 bases from J, with 16 bases between. CDR1 and CDR2 from the germline V gene are MNHEY and SVGAGI. The CDR3 extends over 14 amino acids.

The J gene is TRBJ2-1, the V gene TRBV27, with TRBD1 as a possible D gene (6 bases). V was shortened by 4 bases and J by 1 base, with 14 bases between the two germline ends. CDR1 and CDR2 from the germline V gene are MNHEY and SMNVEV (reference sequence). This CDR3 spans 16 amino acids. In nucleotides, the CDR3 is TGTGCCAGCAGTTCTAGGACAGAGAAGTCCTACAATGAGCAGTTCTTC. It specifies CASSSRTEKSYNEQFF.

Written as DNA, the CDR3 is TGTGCCAGCAGCGAAAACCCCACAGGGGGCATTGAAAAACTGTTTTTT. Translating it yields CASSENPTGGIEKLFF. This rearrangement joins TRBV9 to TRBJ1-4, with 9 bases fitting TRBD1. The length of the CDR3 is 16 residues. Trimming cost V 3 bases and J 7 bases; bases outside gene matches: 10. Germline V CDR1 and CDR2: SGDLS, YYNGEE.

This chain links TRBV5-6 with TRBJ1-4, with 8 nucleotides matching TRBD1. The J segment lost 7 bases and the V segment lost 4 bases, leaving 9 bases of the junction unmatched. The CDR3 contains 15 residues. Germline loops: CDR1 SGHDT, CDR2 YYEEEE. The chain's CDR3 is CASSQGTGPGEKLFF. The CDR3 DNA is TGTGCCAGCAGCCAAGGGACAGGCCCCGGTGAAAAACTGTTTTTT.

V usage is TRBV30 and J usage is TRBJ2-1; 10 bases match TRBD2. Germline-derived CDR1 and CDR2 are GTSNPN and SVGIG (reference sequence). Trimming at V came to 2 bases and at J to 15 bases, leaving 16 bases not matched to a gene. CDR3 length: 15 amino acids. Here the CDR3 reads CAWSNIAGGTPIGFF. The CDR3 nucleotides read TGTGCCTGGAGTAACATAGCGGGAGGTACCCCGATCGGGTTCTTC.

The V and J genes are TRBV7-2 and TRBJ1-3; possible D gene TRBD1, 6 bases. The germline V and J ends were trimmed by 7 bases and 2 bases, with 15 bases remaining between them. CDR3 length: 15 residues. The germline V gene has CDR1 SGHTA and CDR2 FQGNSA. The CDR3: CASTPDRNTGNTIYF. Written as DNA, the CDR3 is TGTGCCAGCACCCCCGACAGGAATACTGGAAACACCATATATTTT.

V gene TRBV11-2 combines with J gene TRBJ2-7; 9 bases map to TRBD2. Losses at the gene ends were 10 bases for V and 6 bases for J; bases not matched to a gene: 7. CDR1 SGHAT and CDR2 FQNNGV come from the germline V gene. The CDR3 is made up of 12 amino acids. For the CDR3, the DNA is TGTGCCACCTCGGGTAGCGGGGGCGAGCAGTACTTC. As protein: CATSGSGGEQYF. Drawing the rest from reference TRBV11-2 and TRBJ2-7, the complete variable domain is EAGVAQSPRYKIIEKRQSVAFWCNPISGHATLYWYQQILGQGPKLLIQFQNNGVVDDSQLPKDRFSAERLKGVDSTLKIQPAKLEDSAVYLCATSGSGGEQYFGPGTRLTVT.

The chain couples TRBV4-1 to TRBJ1-4, with TRBD1 as a possible D gene (6 bases). The V end lost 1 base, the J end lost 1 base, and 10 bases lay between the germline ends. This CDR3 is 16 amino acids long. CDR1 is MGHRA and CDR2 is YSYEKL in the germline V gene. CDR3 amino acids: CASSQAWTVTNEKLFF. In DNA form, the CDR3 reads TGCGCCAGCAGCCAAGCCTGGACAGTAACTAATGAAAAACTGTTTTTT.